This T cell receptor beta chain appears in the sequencing data of a study of neurological immune-mediated disorders. This clonotype was observed many times. TCRdb reprocessed the 5' RACE reads via MiXCR and lists one record per CDR3 protein. The sample shows approximately 52,000 distinct CDR3 sequences, around 3.3% of them seen only once. This sequence was found in a man aged 35 to 55 with multiple sclerosis. The sequencing sample was made of PBMCs.

The CDR3 nucleotides read TGTGCCAGCAGGAGAGGGGTTTTTAATCAGCCCCAGCATTTT. Translation gives CASRRGVFNQPQHF. The rearrangement links TRBV6-6 to TRBJ1-5, with D perhaps TRBD1 (5 bases). CDR1 and CDR2 from the germline V gene are MNHNY and SVGAGI (reference sequence). Trimming pared 6 bases from V and 4 bases from J, leaving 13 bases between. This CDR3 region has 14 residues.